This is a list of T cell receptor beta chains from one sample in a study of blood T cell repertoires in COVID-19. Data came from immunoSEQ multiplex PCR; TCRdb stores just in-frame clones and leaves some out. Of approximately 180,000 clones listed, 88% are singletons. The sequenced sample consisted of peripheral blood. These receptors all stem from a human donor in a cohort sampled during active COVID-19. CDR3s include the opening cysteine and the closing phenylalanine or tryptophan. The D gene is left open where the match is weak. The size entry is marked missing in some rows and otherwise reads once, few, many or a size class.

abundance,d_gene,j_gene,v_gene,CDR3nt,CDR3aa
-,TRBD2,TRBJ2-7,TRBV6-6,TGTGCCAGCAGTTACTCAGCGGGAGCGTCATACGAGCAGTACTTC,CASSYSAGASYEQYF
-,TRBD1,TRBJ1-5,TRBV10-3,TGTGCCACCGACACAGGGGCAAAGGATCAGCCCCAGCATTTT,CATDTGAKDQPQHF
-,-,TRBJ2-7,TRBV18,TGTGCCAGCTCACCATCGCAGGGAACCTACGAGCAGTACTTC,CASSPSQGTYEQYF
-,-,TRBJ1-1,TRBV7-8,TGTGCCAGCAGTTTCGCAGGGGATTTAAGTGAAGCTTTCTTT,CASSFAGDLSEAFF
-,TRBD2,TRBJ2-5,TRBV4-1,TGCGCCAGCAGCCAACCGACTAGCGACTACAAGAGGTACCAAGAGACCCAGTACTTC,CASSQPTSDYKRYQETQYF
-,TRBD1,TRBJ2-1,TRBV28,TGTGCCAGCAGTCTACAGGGGACCCTCTCCTACAATGAGCAGTTCTTC,CASSLQGTLSYNEQFF
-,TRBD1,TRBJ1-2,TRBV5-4,TGTGCCAGCAGGGAGGCGGCGGGACAGATTAACTATGGCTACACCTTC,CASREAAGQINYGYTF
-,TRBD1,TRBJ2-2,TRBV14,TGTGCCAGCAGCCGGGACAGCCACACCGGGGAGCTGTTTTTT,CASSRDSHTGELFF
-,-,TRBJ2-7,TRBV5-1,TGCGCCAGCAGCTTGGGGCCAGACTACGAGCAGTACTTC,CASSLGPDYEQYF
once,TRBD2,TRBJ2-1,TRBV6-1,TGTGCCAGCAGTGAAGGGGCCCCACGAGCGGGATCCTACAATGAGCAGTTCTTC,CASSEGAPRAGSYNEQFF